The following is a TCR beta chain sequence with its context. What antigen it recognizes has not been identified. No much larger clonotype is one base removed from it; base qualities were not supplied. The source of the sample is a study of naive and memory T cell subsets (TCRdb year 2017). For the study in its entirety: An open-source, UMI-based TCR alpha and beta sequencing pipeline was applied to sorted naive and memory peripheral blood T cell subsets. RNA was DNase-treated and reverse transcribed with TCR constant-region primers, mostly using SuperScript III. The results of the functional CMV T cell responses matched the IgG serology results in every case. What the work shows at the level of the full study, not this receptor alone: RNA-based TCR counts may be influenced by expression changes linked to T cell activation and differentiation. TCR abundance followed a power law whose exponent differed between naive and memory subsets but was consistent across the three individuals. In both CD4 and CD8 cells, the Gini index increased while Shannon and inverse Simpson diversity decreased from naive through CM, EM and EMRA. The repertoire findings for the naive and memory subsets could not be validated against a ground truth because none was available. After error correction, only a single occurrence was seen for over 95% of naive TCR sequences, so much steeper abundance distributions were produced than in memory subsets. A few larger clonotypes were found in naive repertoires, especially CD8, and these larger clonotypes were possibly memory cells re-expressing CD45RA. Clonotypes were defined as single alpha or beta chain sequences, not paired alpha/beta receptors.

Separate amplification of TCR alpha and beta chain libraries was performed from the second PCR step onward. Donor CMV status was determined by IFNgamma production from CD4+ T cells after overnight stimulation of fresh PBMCs with CMV viral lysate. Using Miltenyi beads, CD4 T cells were first positively selected, and CD8 T cells were then positively selected from the CD4-negative fraction. After staining for CD3, CD4, CD8, CD45RA, CD27 and a live/dead dye, cells were sorted on a BD Aria II into four subsets based on CD45RA and CD27. Blood came from a few healthy volunteers, each fractionated into CD4 and CD8 T cells and then into four differentiation subsets. Roughly 120 ml of peripheral blood was collected from each donor, and PBMC were isolated from the blood using Ficoll-Paque PLUS density-gradient centrifugation. Sorted cells were lysed in RLT buffer, and RNA was extracted with a Qiagen RNeasy kit and stored at -80°C.

From its cysteine to its phenylalanine, the CDR3 spans 14 amino acids. This entry keeps only the CDR3 DNA: 42 bases, framed from base 1. The germline V gene yields KGHDR for CDR1 and SFDVKD for CDR2. The germline V and J ends show losses of 5 bases and 4 bases respectively, and no gene match explains 2 bases of the junction. Libraries came from UMI-ligation and nested PCR. The beta constant-region primer was an equimolar mix of two oligonucleotides covering both TRBC1 and TRBC2. The ligated cDNA went through four rounds of PCR with nested alpha and beta constant-region primers together with the SP2 primer. A single-stranded oligonucleotide bearing the SP2 primer plus a 12-nucleotide UMI was ligated onto the 3' end of the cDNA by T4 RNA ligase 1. Incubation of the ligation reaction lasted 20-24 hours at 16 degrees C. To avoid over-amplification, PCR2 was usually performed as a SYBR Green qPCR and halted once a predetermined threshold was reached. Every purification after the first one was done using Agencourt AMPure XP magnetic beads. Library quantification was done by Qubit, followed by a TapeStation check on which the main peak was expected at around 650 bp. Pooled libraries were sequenced on an Illumina MiSeq with v2 2x251 paired-end kits, typically giving roughly 1-2.3 million reads per sample. Each sample library was pooled at roughly 4.1 nM, and about 4.5-7% PhiX was included to improve cluster recognition. As for the original processing: Decombinator assigned V and J genes to Demultiplexor-processed FASTQ reads by tag matching, allowing a single base-pair mismatch. Collapsinator relied on UMIs to fix sequencing errors as well as frequency errors caused by PCR heterogeneity. CDR3Translator translated TCRs and extracted CDR3s from the conserved cysteine to the FGXG phenylalanine, flagging non-productive sequences. Gini, Shannon entropy and inverse Simpson indices were calculated on repertoires subsampled to equal numbers of UMI-defined TCRs. Clonotype abundance distributions were fitted to a power law by maximum likelihood within the linear range. When run on a single naive CD8 sample, MIGEC and the pipeline yielded similar UMI counts, similar unique TCR numbers and similar clonal distributions. One analysis removed from the naive repertoire any naive TCRs that were also present in any memory subset from the same donor. The repertoires were searched for some 7,300 CMV-associated CDR3 sequences that had been compiled from VDJdb and a published dataset. TCRdb's own reprocessing of the public reads used fastp at Q25 and MiXCR and kept productive beta chains. Rows matching on CDR3 protein sequence are summarized as one entry with the most common DNA and genes. Here the V and J calls rest on TCRdb's processing, not on the authors' analysis. This sample gives some 82,000 distinct CDR3 sequences in total; over 9% of them show up just once. Over 0.95% of the sample rests with the top ten.

This receptor was obtained from a human donor in good health. Sequenced: naive CD8+ T cells from blood. Taken with the paper, the label for cell subset or site translates to: naive T cells, CD45RA high CD27+. The chain joins TRBV24-1 to TRBJ2-3; TRBD2 agrees with 10 junctional bases. The nucleotide sequence reads as follows: TGTGCCACCAGTGGCGGGACTAGCGCAGATACGCAGTATTTT. Its protein is CATSGGTSADTQYF.